The entry that follows covers one T cell receptor beta chain sequence. The antigen is undetermined. This sample is part of a study of cytomegalovirus exposure and HLA in healthy donors. Study-wide findings and caveats: That first-cohort TCR clusters tended to co-occur in the 90 to 150 validation repertoires was found in a later analysis.

Method: immunoSEQ multiplex PCR; TCRdb's copy keeps in-frame clones and lacks some. This table has about 64,000 clones, approximately 95% appearing once. With V trimmed by 6 bases and J by 2 bases, 7 bases remained unmatched. The CDR3 contains 14 residues. CDR1 and CDR2 from the germline V gene are SEHNR and FQNEAQ (reference sequence). This TCR was recovered from a woman in her late teens or twenties in good health and CMV-seropositive. Sequences were obtained from PBMCs. This chain uses TRBV7-9 with TRBJ2-7; TRBD2 matches 7 bases. DNA of the CDR3: TGTGCCAGCAGTGGCGGGAGCCCTACCTACGAGCAGTACTTC. Translated: CASSGGSPTYEQYF.